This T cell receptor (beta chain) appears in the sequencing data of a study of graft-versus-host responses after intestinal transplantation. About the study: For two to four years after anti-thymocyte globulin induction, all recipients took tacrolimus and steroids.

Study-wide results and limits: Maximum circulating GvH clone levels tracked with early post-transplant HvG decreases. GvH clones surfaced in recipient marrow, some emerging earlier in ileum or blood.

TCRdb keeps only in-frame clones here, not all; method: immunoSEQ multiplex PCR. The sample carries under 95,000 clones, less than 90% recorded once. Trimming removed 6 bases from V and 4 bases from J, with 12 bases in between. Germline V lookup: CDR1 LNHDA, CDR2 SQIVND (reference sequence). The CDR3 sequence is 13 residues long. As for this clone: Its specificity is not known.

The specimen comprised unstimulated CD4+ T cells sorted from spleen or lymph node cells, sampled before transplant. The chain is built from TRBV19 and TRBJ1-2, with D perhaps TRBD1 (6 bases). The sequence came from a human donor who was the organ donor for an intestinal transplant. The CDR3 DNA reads TGTGCCAGTAGCAAGGACAGCCTCTATGGCTACACCTTC. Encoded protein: CASSKDSLYGYTF.